This T cell receptor beta chain is drawn from a study of OX40 agonist ivuxolimab in advanced cancers. The length of the CDR3 is 14 residues. The V gene lost 0 bases and the J gene lost 2 bases, with 8 bases spanning the gap. Germline CDR1 is SGHTA and CDR2 is FQGTGA. This clone is a singleton in its sample. Some clones are missing from TCRdb's copy, which holds only in-frame ones; the method was immunoSEQ multiplex PCR. This table has 53,000 or so clones, nearly 95% appearing once. The V call is TRBV7-3, the J call TRBJ2-7; D is uncertain. This receptor was obtained from an adult with an advanced solid tumor such as melanoma, head and neck, liver or kidney cancer. The source material was CD4+ or CD8+ T cells sorted from blood, sampled in a trial of the OX40 agonist ivuxolimab. The CDR3, as DNA: TGTGCCAGCAGCTTAACCGTGGGTCCCTACGAGCAGTACTTC. Amino acid sequence: CASSLTVGPYEQYF.